The T cell receptor beta chain described here comes from a study of blood T cells in healthy people across ages. Trimming removed 5 bases from V and 1 base from J, with 13 bases in between. The germline V gene encodes CDR1 SGHRS and CDR2 YFSETQ. This CDR3 spans 14 amino acids. A J-beta primer mix and a sample-barcoded 5' primer were used in a second PCR of about 7 to 12 cycles. A tag from a template-switch adaptor with 12 random nucleotides marked each cDNA molecule. TCRdb re-called the 5' RACE reads through MiXCR, storing one row per CDR3 protein. The sample consists of approximately 900,000 distinct CDR3 sequences, roughly 28% of them appearing once. This same sample was also taken into another study, of T cells of mothers and their children.

This chain connects TRBV5-1 to TRBJ2-7; no clear D gene. The source is a woman aged 40 to 50 in good health. The sequenced material came from blood. The DNA for the CDR3 is TGCGCCAGCAGTTGGGGAAGCGAGTCCTACGAGCAGTACTTC. Translated, it gives CASSWGSESYEQYF. The whole variable domain, remainder taken from reference TRBV5-1 and TRBJ2-7, is KAGVTQTPRYLIKTRGQQVTLSCSPISGHRSVSWYQQTPGQGLQFLFEYFSETQRNKGNFPGRFSGRQFSNSRSEMNVSTLELGDSALYLCASSWGSESYEQYFGPGTRLTVT.